Listed below are T cell receptor beta chains from one sample, sequenced in a study of human thymus T cells. Produced via immunoSEQ multiplex PCR; TCRdb's table is partial and in-frame only. This table holds some 130,000 clones, just under 95% found once. Specimen: thymus tissue. The receptors here all came from a boy under three years old with a congenital heart defect but otherwise immunologically healthy. The CDR3 runs from the conserved cysteine through the conserved F or W. The D gene is left open where the match is weak. Rows may omit the clone size; those that give it use once, few, many or a size class.

d_gene,abundance,v_gene,j_gene,CDR3nt,CDR3aa
.,.,TRBV5-6,TRBJ2-3,TGTGCCAGCAGCTTCGGGGGATTTAGCACAGATACGCAGTATTTT,CASSFGGFSTDTQYF
.,.,TRBV7-8,TRBJ1-1,TGTGCCAGCGGCGCCCCGGGGGGGTCTGAAGCTTTCTTT,CASGAPGGSEAFF
TRBD1,.,TRBV7-2,TRBJ2-7,TGTGCCAGCAGCCTCGGACAGGGGGTCCACGAGCAGTACTTC,CASSLGQGVHEQYF
.,.,TRBV5-6,TRBJ1-2,TGTGCCAGCAGCTTCGGCGGAGCCCCTTATGGCTACACCTTC,CASSFGGAPYGYTF
.,.,TRBV7-2,TRBJ2-5,TGTGCCAGCAGCTTAGATGGTCGTGTAGGGACCCAGTACTTC,CASSLDGRVGTQYF
.,once,TRBV4-3,TRBJ1-6,TGCGCCAGCAGCCATGTTATTGGGGGTTACAGGGAACCCCTCCACTTT,CASSHVIGGYREPLHF
TRBD2,.,TRBV15,TRBJ2-1,TGTGCCACCAGCAGAGATAGACGAGGGTTAGCGGGGGGGCCGAATAGCGATGAGCAGTTCTTC,CATSRDRRGLAGGPNSDEQFF
.,.,TRBV2,TRBJ1-6,TGTGCCAGCACGGTAACTTGTAATTCACCCCTCCACTTT,CASTVTCNSPLHF
TRBD1,.,TRBV28,TRBJ1-3,TGTGCCAGCACCCCCTGGGAGGGGGCGTCTGGAAACACCATATATTTT,CASTPWEGASGNTIYF
.,.,TRBV28,TRBJ2-7,TGTGCCAGCAGTTTAGAAGGTGCCGGGCCGGAGACAGGTTCCTACGAGCAGTACTTC,CASSLEGAGPETGSYEQYF
.,.,TRBV9,TRBJ1-1,TGTGCCAGCAGCCCGACAGTAAAGTCTGAAGCTTTCTTT,CASSPTVKSEAFF
TRBD2,.,TRBV11-2,TRBJ2-7,TGTGCCAGCAGCTTAGATCGCCCCGGGGGGGGCTACGAGCAGTACTTC,CASSLDRPGGGYEQYF
.,.,TRBV28,TRBJ1-1,TGTGCCAGCAGTGGCCTGACAGGACCTAGGGACACTGAAGCTTTCTTT,CASSGLTGPRDTEAFF
.,.,TRBV7-9,TRBJ2-3,TGTGCCAGCAGCGCGGGACAGTTGGTCACAGATACGCAGTATTTT,CASSAGQLVTDTQYF
TRBD2,.,TRBV4-3,TRBJ2-3,TGCGCCAGCAGCCATCGCGGGGGTGGCACAGATACGCAGTATTTT,CASSHRGGGTDTQYF
TRBD1,.,TRBV2,TRBJ1-5,TGTGCCAGCAGGTTAGGGGGCCAGCCCCAGCATTTT,CASRLGGQPQHF
TRBD1,.,TRBV4-1,TRBJ1-6,TGCGCCAGCAGCCAAGATTGGGCAGGGGGCTCCTATAATTCACCCCTCCACTTT,CASSQDWAGGSYNSPLHF
.,.,TRBV29-1,TRBJ2-1,TGCAGCGTTGCGGCAGGGAATGAGCAGTTCTTC,CSVAAGNEQFF
.,.,TRBV9,TRBJ1-5,TGTGCCAGCCCCGGGTTCGGGAATCAGCCCCAGCATTTT,CASPGFGNQPQHF
TRBD2,.,TRBV7-2,TRBJ2-7,TGTGCCAGCAGCACCGAGCGGGGGGGCCTCTACGAGCAGTACTTC,CASSTERGGLYEQYF
.,.,TRBV6-5,TRBJ2-5,TGTGCCAGCAGCCGAAGGGGGGTTCAAGAGACCCAGTACTTC,CASSRRGVQETQYF
TRBD2,.,TRBV2,TRBJ2-7,TGTGCCAGCAGTGAACTAGCGGGGGACTCCTACGAGCAGTACTTC,CASSELAGDSYEQYF
.,.,TRBV28,TRBJ1-2,TGTGCCAGCAGTTCCGAAGGGTCAGCTAACTATGGCTACACCTTC,CASSSEGSANYGYTF
TRBD2,.,TRBV7-2,TRBJ2-7,TGTGCCAGCAGCCCCCCCGGGGGGTCGAATTCCTACGAGCAGTACTTC,CASSPPGGSNSYEQYF
TRBD2,.,TRBV7-7,TRBJ2-2,TGTGCTAGCAGCTTAAACCTAGCGGGGGCCCCGAACACCGGGGAGCTGTTTTTT,CASSLNLAGAPNTGELFF
.,.,TRBV6-9,TRBJ1-2,TGTGCCAGCAGCCCCATAGGCTACACCTTC,CASSPIGYTF
.,.,TRBV7-7,TRBJ2-2,TGTGCCAGCCGCCTTTTGAACGACACCGGGGAGCTGTTTTTT,CASRLLNDTGELFF
.,.,TRBV21-1,TRBJ2-7,TGTGCCACCCTTGGGGGGGGAGACTCCTACGAGCAGTACTTC,CATLGGGDSYEQYF
.,.,TRBV14,TRBJ2-5,TGTGCCAGCAGCCAAGGCCCTGGACAGAAGACCCAGTACTTC,CASSQGPGQKTQYF
.,.,TRBV7-2,TRBJ2-7,TGTGCCAGCAGCTTAGTGCGGGGTAACCCATTAACCTACGAGCAGTACTTC,CASSLVRGNPLTYEQYF
TRBD1,.,TRBV19,TRBJ1-2,TGTGCCAGTAGTATAGAGCAGGGGGCGCAACGGCGGGGCTACACCTTC,CASSIEQGAQRRGYTF
.,.,TRBV5-6,TRBJ1-3,TGTGCCAGCAGCTTGGTTCGAGGAAGAAGAAACACCATATATTTT,CASSLVRGRRNTIYF
.,.,TRBV6-5,TRBJ2-4,TGTGCCAGCAGTGGACGGGTAGCCAAAAACATTCAGTACTTC,CASSGRVAKNIQYF
TRBD2,.,TRBV7-2,TRBJ2-7,TGTGCCAGCAGCTTAGGACCAGGGACTAGCGGGGGTACGTACGAGCAGTACTTC,CASSLGPGTSGGTYEQYF
TRBD1,.,TRBV4-1,TRBJ1-2,TGCGCCAGCAGCCAAAAGTTGGGGCTTGACAGGGGGCGGGTGAAGGATGGCTACACCTTC,CASSQKLGLDRGRVKDGYTF
.,.,TRBV27,TRBJ1-5,TGTGCCAGCAGTATGGACAAACGGGGCAATCAGCCCCAGCATTTT,CASSMDKRGNQPQHF
.,.,TRBV9,TRBJ2-7,TGTGCCAGCAGCCCCCCAGGACAGAGGTCCTACGAGCAGTACTTC,CASSPPGQRSYEQYF
.,few,TRBV10-1,TRBJ2-7,TGCGCCAGCAGTGGGGTGAAGGTCACCTACGAGCAGTACTTC,CASSGVKVTYEQYF
.,.,TRBV9,TRBJ1-5,TGTGCCAGCAGCGTAGTTTTGGGTACAGGGATACCGGCACAGGGTCAGCCCCAGCATTTT,CASSVVLGTGIPAQGQPQHF
.,.,TRBV19,TRBJ2-7,TGTGCCAGTAGCCTAAAGATTAACAAGTTAACCTACGAGCAGTACTTC,CASSLKINKLTYEQYF
TRBD1,.,TRBV6-6,TRBJ1-2,TGTGCCAGCAGTTACCGGGACAGGGTGAATGGCTACACCTTC,CASSYRDRVNGYTF